One TCR beta chain is described in this entry. The antigen is not known. This sample is drawn from a study of shared clonotypes between healthy human individuals. Study-level points and caveats: Compared with clonotypes that all four donors shared, non-shared clonotypes had lower generation probabilities. Shared across several donors were around 5% of the naive CD4 clonotypes.

The length of the CDR3 is 14 residues. Trimming stripped 3 bases from V and 0 bases from J, with 9 bases between. The germline gives CDR1 SGHDT, CDR2 YYEEEE. Profiling relied on immunoSEQ multiplex PCR, and the TCRdb table lists in-frame clones only, not all of them. The sample records some 1,100,000 clones, 78% being singletons. The sequencing sample was made of memory CD4+ T cells from PBMCs. Specified subset: CD45RA-negative fraction. The receptor comes from a man aged 18 to 35 in good health. Some clones in this sample may be carry-over from other donors' samples. The chain links TRBV5-6 to TRBJ1-1, with D tentatively TRBD1 (5 bases). Here the CDR3 DNA reads TGTGCCAGCAGCTCCCGGGGCATGAACACTGAAGCTTTCTTT. Translation: CASSSRGMNTEAFF.